Below, 5 T cell receptor beta chains from the same sample are listed, as sequenced in a study of OX40 agonist ivuxolimab in advanced cancers. TCRdb keeps only in-frame clones here, not all; method: immunoSEQ multiplex PCR. The sample yields tens of thousands of clones, approximately 90% seen once. The starting material was CD4+ or CD8+ T cells sorted from blood, obtained in a trial of the OX40 agonist ivuxolimab. The origin of the receptors is an adult with an advanced solid tumor such as melanoma, head and neck, liver or kidney cancer.

This clone is a singleton in its sample. The chain joins TRBV5-6 to TRBJ2-3; D ambiguous. With 4 bases removed from V and 4 bases from J, the gap between germline ends came to 7 bases. The CDR3 consists of 12 residues. Germline CDR1 and CDR2: SGHDT and YYEEEE. The CDR3 DNA is TGTGCCAGCAGCCTATTCCCAGATACGCAGTATTTT. Translation: CASSLFPDTQYF.

This rearrangement joins TRBV10-1 to TRBJ2-7; D remains ambiguous. This CDR3 spans 14 amino acids. V lost 2 bases, J lost 3 bases, and 11 bases lay in between. Germline V gives CDR1 WNHNN, CDR2 SYGVQD (reference sequence). The CDR3 DNA is TGCGCCAGCAGTGAGGCAACCGGAATCTACGAGCAGTACTTC. The encoded protein is CASSEATGIYEQYF.

The chain joins TRBV6-1 to TRBJ2-1; D possibly matches TRBD1 or TRBD2 (5 bases each). Germline V gives CDR1 MNHNS, CDR2 SASEGT. The CDR3 length is 11 residues. Trimming shortened V by 7 bases and J by 8 bases, and 9 bases separated the two germline ends. The CDR3 region is CASTRGDEQFF. CDR3 DNA: TGTGCCAGCACCCGGGGCGATGAGCAGTTCTTC.

The CDR3 DNA sequence: TGTGCCAGCAGCCCCCAGCTGAGCTCCTACGAGCAGTACTTC. This gives the protein CASSPQLSSYEQYF. The chain has TRBV5-5 and TRBJ2-7; no clear D gene. Trimming pared 4 bases from V and 0 bases from J, leaving 11 bases between. The germline V gene has CDR1 SGHKS and CDR2 YYEKEE (reference sequence). CDR3 length equals 14 residues. The entire variable domain, with the rest obtained from reference TRBV5-5 and TRBJ2-7, is as follows: DAGVTQSPTHLIKTRGQQVTLRCSPISGHKSVSWYQQVLGQGPQFIFQYYEKEERGRGNFPDRFSARQFPNYSSELNVNALLLGDSALYLCASSPQLSSYEQYFGPGTRLTVT.

The rearrangement uses TRBV5-6 and TRBJ1-2, with D possibly matching TRBD1 (6 bases). Trimming pared 0 bases from V and 5 bases from J, leaving 11 bases between. There are 14 residues in the CDR3. CDR1 SGHDT and CDR2 YYEEEE come from the germline V gene. DNA of the CDR3: TGTGCCAGCAGCTTGGGACAGGCTGTTTATGGCTACACCTTC. It yields the protein CASSLGQAVYGYTF.